This T cell receptor (beta chain) was sequenced in a study of cytomegalovirus exposure and HLA in healthy donors. Overall study: Counted in an early data release were 65 million to 100 million unique TCRs from HLA-typed donors.

J was trimmed by 3 bases and V by 4 bases; bases with no gene match: 1. CDR1 and CDR2 (germline): MNHEY, SVGAGI. The CDR3 runs to 14 residues. Primers included in the PCR were 60 Vbeta and 13 Jbeta primers. Method: immunoSEQ multiplex PCR; TCRdb's copy keeps in-frame clones and lacks some. The sample consists of fewer than 150,000 clones, around 82% of them appearing once. The chain combines TRBV6-5 with TRBJ1-1; TRBD1 matches at 11 bases. The specimen sequenced was PBMCs. The clonotype comes from a man aged 35 to 55 in good health and CMV-seropositive. CDR3 in DNA: TGTGCCAGCAGTTCGGGACAGGGGGACACTGAAGCTTTCTTT. Translation gives CASSSGQGDTEAFF.